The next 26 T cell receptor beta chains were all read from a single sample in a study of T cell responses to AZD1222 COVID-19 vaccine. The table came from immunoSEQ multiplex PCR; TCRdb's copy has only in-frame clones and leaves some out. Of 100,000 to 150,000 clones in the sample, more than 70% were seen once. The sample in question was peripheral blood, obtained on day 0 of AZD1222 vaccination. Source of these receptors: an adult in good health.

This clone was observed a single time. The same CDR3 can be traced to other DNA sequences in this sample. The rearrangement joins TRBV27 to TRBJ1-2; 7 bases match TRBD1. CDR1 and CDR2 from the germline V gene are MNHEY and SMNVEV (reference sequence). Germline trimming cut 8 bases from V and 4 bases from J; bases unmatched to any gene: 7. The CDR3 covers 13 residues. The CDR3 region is CASSRQGGYGYTF. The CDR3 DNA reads TGTGCCAGCTCACGACAGGGCGGCTATGGCTACACCTTC.

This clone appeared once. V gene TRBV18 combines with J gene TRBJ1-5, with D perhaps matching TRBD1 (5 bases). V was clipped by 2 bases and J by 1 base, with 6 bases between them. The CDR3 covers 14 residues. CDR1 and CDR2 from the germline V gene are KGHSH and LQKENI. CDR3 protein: CASSPGGSNQPQHF. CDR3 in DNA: TGTGCCAGCTCACCAGGGGGAAGCAATCAGCCCCAGCATTTT. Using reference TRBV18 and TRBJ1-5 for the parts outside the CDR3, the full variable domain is NAGVMQNPRHLVRRRGQEARLRCSPMKGHSHVYWYRQLPEEGLKFMVYLQKENIIDESGMPKERFSAEFPKEGPSILRIQQVVRGDSAAYFCASSPGGSNQPQHFGDGTRLSIL.

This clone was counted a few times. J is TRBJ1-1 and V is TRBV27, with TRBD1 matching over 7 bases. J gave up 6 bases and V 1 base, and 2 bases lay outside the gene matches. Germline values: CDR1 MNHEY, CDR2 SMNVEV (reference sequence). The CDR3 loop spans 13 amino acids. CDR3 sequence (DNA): TGTGCCAGCAGTTTATACAGGGGCTCTGAAGCTTTCTTT. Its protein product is CASSLYRGSEAFF.

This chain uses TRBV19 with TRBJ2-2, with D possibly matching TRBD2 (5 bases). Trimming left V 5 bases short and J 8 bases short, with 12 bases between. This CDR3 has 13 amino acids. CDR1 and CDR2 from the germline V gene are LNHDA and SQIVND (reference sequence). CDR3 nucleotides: TGTGCCAGTAGTGACCAGGACTTGGGGGAGCTGTTTTTT. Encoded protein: CASSDQDLGELFF.

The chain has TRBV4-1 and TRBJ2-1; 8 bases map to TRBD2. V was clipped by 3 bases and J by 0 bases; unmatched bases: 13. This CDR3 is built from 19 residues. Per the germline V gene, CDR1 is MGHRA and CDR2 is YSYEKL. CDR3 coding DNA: TGCGCCAGCAGCCAGCTGGGTAGCGGGACCGTGAGCTCCTACAATGAGCAGTTCTTC. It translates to CASSQLGSGTVSSYNEQFF.

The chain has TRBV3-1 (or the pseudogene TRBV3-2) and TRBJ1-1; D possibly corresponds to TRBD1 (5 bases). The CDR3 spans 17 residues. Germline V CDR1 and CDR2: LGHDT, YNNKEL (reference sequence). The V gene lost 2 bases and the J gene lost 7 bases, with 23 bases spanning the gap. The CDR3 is CASSQPDSRDRGVEAFF. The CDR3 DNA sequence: TGTGCCAGCAGCCAACCCGATAGTAGGGACCGAGGAGTTGAAGCTTTCTTT.

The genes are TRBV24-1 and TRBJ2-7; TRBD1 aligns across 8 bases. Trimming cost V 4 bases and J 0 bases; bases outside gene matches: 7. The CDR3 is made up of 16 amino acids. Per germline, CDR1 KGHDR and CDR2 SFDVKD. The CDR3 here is CATSDPTGQGSYEQYF. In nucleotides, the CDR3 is TGTGCCACCAGTGACCCCACTGGACAGGGCTCCTACGAGCAGTACTTC.

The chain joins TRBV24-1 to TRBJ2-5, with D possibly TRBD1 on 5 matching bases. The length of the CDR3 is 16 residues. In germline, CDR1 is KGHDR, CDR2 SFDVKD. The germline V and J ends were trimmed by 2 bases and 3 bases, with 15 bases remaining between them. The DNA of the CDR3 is TGTGCCACCAGTGATTCGCTTACAGGACGCGAAGAGACCCAGTACTTC. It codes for CATSDSLTGREETQYF.

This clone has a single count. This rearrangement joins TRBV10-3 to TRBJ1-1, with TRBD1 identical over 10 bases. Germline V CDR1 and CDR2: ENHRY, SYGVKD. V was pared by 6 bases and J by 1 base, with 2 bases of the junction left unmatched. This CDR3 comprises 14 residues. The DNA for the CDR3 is TGTGCCATCAGGGGGACAGGGGCGAACACTGAAGCTTTCTTT. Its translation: CAIRGTGANTEAFF.

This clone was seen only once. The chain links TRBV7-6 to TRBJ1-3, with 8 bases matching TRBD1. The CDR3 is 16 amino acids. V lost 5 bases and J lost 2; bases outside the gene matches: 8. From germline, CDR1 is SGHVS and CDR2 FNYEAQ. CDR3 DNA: TGTGCCAGCAGCCTAAGACAGGGGTTGGCTGGAAACACCATATATTTT. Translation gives CASSLRQGLAGNTIYF.

The DNA of the CDR3 is TGTGCCAGCAGCTTGGCCCCCGGGACAGGGGTGAGCTATGGCTACACCTTC. This sequence encodes CASSLAPGTGVSYGYTF. This chain links TRBV5-5 with TRBJ1-2; 10 bases fit TRBD1. The V gene end was trimmed by 0 bases and the J gene end by 4 bases; junction bases not matched to a gene: 9. In germline, CDR1 is SGHKS, CDR2 YYEKEE (reference sequence). The CDR3 contains 17 residues.

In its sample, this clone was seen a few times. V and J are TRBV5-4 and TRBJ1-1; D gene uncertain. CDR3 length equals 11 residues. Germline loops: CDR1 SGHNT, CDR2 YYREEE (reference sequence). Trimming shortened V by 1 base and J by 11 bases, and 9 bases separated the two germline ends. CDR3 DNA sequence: TGTGCCAGCAGCTTGAATCCGCCGGCTTTCTTT. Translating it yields CASSLNPPAFF.

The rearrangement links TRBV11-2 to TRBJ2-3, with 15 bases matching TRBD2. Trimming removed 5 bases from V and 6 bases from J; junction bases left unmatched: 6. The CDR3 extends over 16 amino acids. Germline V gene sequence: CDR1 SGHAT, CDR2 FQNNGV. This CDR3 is CASSPWTSGRADTQYF. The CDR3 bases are TGTGCCAGCAGCCCCTGGACTAGCGGGAGGGCGGATACGCAGTATTTT. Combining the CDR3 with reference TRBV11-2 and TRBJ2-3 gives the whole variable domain EAGVAQSPRYKIIEKRQSVAFWCNPISGHATLYWYQQILGQGPKLLIQFQNNGVVDDSQLPKDRFSAERLKGVDSTLKIQPAKLEDSAVYLCASSPWTSGRADTQYFGPGTRLTVL.

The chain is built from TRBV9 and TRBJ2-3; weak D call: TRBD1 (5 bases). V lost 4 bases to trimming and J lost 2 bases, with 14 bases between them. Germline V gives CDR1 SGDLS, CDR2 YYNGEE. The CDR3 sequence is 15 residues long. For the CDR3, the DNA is TGTGCCAGCAGCACGCACTTGACAGTCACAGATACGCAGTATTTT. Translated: CASSTHLTVTDTQYF.

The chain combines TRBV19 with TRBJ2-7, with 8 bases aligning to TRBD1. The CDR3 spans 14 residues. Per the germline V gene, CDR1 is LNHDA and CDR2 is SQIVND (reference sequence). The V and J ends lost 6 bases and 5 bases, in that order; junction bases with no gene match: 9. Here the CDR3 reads CASRKAGGRNEQYF. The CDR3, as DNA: TGTGCCAGTAGGAAAGCAGGGGGCCGCAACGAGCAGTACTTC.

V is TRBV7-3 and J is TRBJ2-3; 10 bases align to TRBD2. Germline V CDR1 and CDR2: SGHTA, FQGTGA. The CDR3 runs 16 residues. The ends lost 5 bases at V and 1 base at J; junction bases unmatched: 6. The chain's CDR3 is CASSRQGTSGTDTQYF. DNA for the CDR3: TGTGCCAGCAGCCGCCAAGGGACTAGCGGCACAGATACGCAGTATTTT.

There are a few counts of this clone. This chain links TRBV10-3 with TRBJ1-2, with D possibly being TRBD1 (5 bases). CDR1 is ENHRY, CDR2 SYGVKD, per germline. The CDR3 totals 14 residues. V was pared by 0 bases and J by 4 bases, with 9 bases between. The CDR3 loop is CAISESVGVYGYTF. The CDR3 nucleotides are TGTGCCATCAGTGAGTCAGTGGGGGTCTATGGCTACACCTTC.

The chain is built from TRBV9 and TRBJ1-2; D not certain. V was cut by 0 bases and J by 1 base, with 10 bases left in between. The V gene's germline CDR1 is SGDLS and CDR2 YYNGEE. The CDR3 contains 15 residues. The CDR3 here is CASSVARHSNYGYTF. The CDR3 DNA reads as TGTGCCAGCAGCGTAGCTAGACACAGTAACTATGGCTACACCTTC.

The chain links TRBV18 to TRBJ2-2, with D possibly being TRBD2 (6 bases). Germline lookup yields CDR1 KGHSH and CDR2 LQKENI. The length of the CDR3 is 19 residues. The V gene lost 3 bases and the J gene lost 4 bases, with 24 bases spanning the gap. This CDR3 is CASSPFYRTGVSPTGELFF. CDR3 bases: TGTGCCAGCTCACCGTTTTACAGGACGGGAGTTTCCCCCACCGGGGAGCTGTTTTTT.

CDR3 DNA: TGTGCCAGCAGCTTTCATTCCAGTATTAACTATGGCTACACCTTC. It yields the protein CASSFHSSINYGYTF. The V call is TRBV11-2, the J call TRBJ1-2; D is ambiguous. With 3 bases removed from V and 1 base from J, the gap between germline ends came to 12 bases. Germline V gene data show CDR1 as SGHAT and CDR2 as FQNNGV. The CDR3 runs to 15 residues.

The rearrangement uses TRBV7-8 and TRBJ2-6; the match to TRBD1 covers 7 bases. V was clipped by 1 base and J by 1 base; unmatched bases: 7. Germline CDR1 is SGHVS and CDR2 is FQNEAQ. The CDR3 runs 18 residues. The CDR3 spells CASSLDRTGRSGANVLTF. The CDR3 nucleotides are TGTGCCAGCAGCTTAGACCGGACAGGACGGTCTGGGGCCAACGTCCTGACTTTC.

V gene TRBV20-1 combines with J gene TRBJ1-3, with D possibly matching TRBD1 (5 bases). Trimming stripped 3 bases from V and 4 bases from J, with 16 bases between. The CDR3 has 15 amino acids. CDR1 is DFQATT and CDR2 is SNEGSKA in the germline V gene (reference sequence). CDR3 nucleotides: TGCAGTGCTAGTTTCCAGGGCTCAGCCGGAAACACCATATATTTT. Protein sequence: CSASFQGSAGNTIYF.

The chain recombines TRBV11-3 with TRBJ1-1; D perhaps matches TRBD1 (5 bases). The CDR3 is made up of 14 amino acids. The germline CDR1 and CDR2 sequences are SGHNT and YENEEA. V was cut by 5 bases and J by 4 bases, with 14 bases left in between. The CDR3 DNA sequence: TGTGCCAGCAGCCCAGGGAGGGTTGGCACTGAAGCTTTCTTT. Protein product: CASSPGRVGTEAFF.

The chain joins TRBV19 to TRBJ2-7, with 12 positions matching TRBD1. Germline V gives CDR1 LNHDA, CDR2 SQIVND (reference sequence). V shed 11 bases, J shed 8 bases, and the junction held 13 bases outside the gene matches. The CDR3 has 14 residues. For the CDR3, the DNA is TGTGCCGGCAGTACCGGGACAGGGGGCCTCAAGCAGTACTTC. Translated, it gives CAGSTGTGGLKQYF.

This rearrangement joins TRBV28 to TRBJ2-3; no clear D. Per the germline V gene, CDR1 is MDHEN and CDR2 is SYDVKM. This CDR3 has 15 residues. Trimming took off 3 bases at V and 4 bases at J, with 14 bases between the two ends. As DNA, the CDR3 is TGTGCCAGCAGTTTTAGACGGACCCGGCCAGATACGCAGTATTTT. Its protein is CASSFRRTRPDTQYF.

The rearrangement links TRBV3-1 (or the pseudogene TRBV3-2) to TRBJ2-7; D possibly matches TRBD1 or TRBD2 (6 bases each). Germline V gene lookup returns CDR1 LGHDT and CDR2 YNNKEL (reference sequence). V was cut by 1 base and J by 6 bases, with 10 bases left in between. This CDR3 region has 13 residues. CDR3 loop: CASSQGEGGEQYF. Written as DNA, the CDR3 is TGTGCCAGCAGCCAAGGAGAGGGGGGCGAGCAGTACTTC.